This entry concerns a single T cell receptor beta chain. Antigen specificity is unknown. Amplification of TCR alpha and beta CDR3 regions from RNA used iRepertoire nested multiplex PCR. One-step reverse transcription and amplification started from approximately 100-400 ng of tissue mRNA or PBMC total RNA. TCRdb re-analysed the multiplex PCR reads in MiXCR, keeping a single row per CDR3 protein. The table has approximately 110,000 distinct CDR3 sequences, less than 30% seen once. After removal of 0 bases from V and 3 bases from J, the junction contained 3 bases not matched to a gene. CDR1 SGHKS and CDR2 YYEKEE come from the germline V gene (reference sequence). The CDR3 is 15 residues long. The entry originates in a study of glioma-infiltrating T cells. Broader study findings: Above-expected tissue-blood divergence occurred in all gliomas, most in low-grade ones.

Material for sequencing was glioma tissue, nonneoplastic brain tissue, or PBMCs (not recorded which). This chain joins TRBV5-5 and TRBJ1-3, with 7 bases identical to TRBD1. The receptor was isolated from a human donor with low-grade glioma or glioblastoma, undergoing nonglioma brain surgery, or in good health (not recorded which). The CDR3 DNA follows: TGTGCCAGCAGCTTGGTGACAGGGCGTGGAAACACCATATATTTT. Its translation is CASSLVTGRGNTIYF.